The entry that follows covers one T cell receptor beta chain sequence. The target of this receptor is not known. Per-nucleotide qualities are absent, and no much larger clonotype sits a single base away. To be eligible, patients had to be adults with ileal or ileocolonic Crohn's disease and an indication for ileocolonic resection. Before DNA extraction, whole ileal mucosal biopsies were kept frozen at -80 degrees C. Genomic DNA was extracted from frozen whole biopsies using a TRizol-based method and was quantified with a NanoDrop 2000 spectrophotometer. The data stem from a study of T cell repertoires in ileal Crohn's disease (dated 2019 in TCRdb). Broadly, across the study: At the time of surgery, roughly 40% of patients were active smokers, and the median duration of disease was roughly 8.3 years. Every patient underwent surgery because of a complication, which was stricturing disease in around 60% and penetrating disease in approximately 40%. About half of the patients received postoperative therapy: roughly 10 received thiopurines and 18 received anti-TNF agents. A prospective multicentre cohort supplied the 50 or so Crohn's disease patients whose TCR repertoires were analysed. The study ran alongside a multicentre cohort designed to identify predictors of early endoscopic recurrence after ileocolonic resection. A Rutgeerts score above i0 was used to define endoscopic postoperative recurrence. A total of about 170 mucosal samples from roughly 57 patients were sequenced, with samples obtained at several locations on the surgical specimen and at postoperative endoscopy. General conclusions and limits of the study: Higher percentages of high-frequency clones at the time of surgery were linked to endoscopic recurrence, and every patient with clonality above 26.8% (18/57) had recurrence. A significantly higher proportion of clonal expansions was observed in active smokers at surgery than in non-smokers (approximately 28% vs 17%, p=0.02). Sorted CD8 T cells carried more high-frequency clones than CD4 T cells, suggesting mucosal expansions were mainly CD8. Mucosal CD4 and CD8 T cells were sorted and sequenced only in a subgroup of patients, whose size was not stated.

Five hundred nanograms of biopsy DNA per sample were submitted for commercial TCRB immunosequencing. Adaptive Biotechnology amplified the CDR3 regions from genomic DNA with a two-step multiplex PCR designed to control amplification bias. The first PCR used primers for every V and J gene segment; the second PCR added barcodes and Illumina adapters. CDR3 libraries were sequenced using an Illumina instrument. The original pipeline was this. The analysis drew on both the pipelines supplied by the vendor and custom analysis of the raw data in R/Bioconductor running R version 3.3.0. Clonality, ranging from 0 to 1, was calculated as the inverse of the normalised Shannon entropy of all productive clones. High-frequency clones were defined as the repertoire share of the top 100 clones, retaining only clones passing a 95% confidence test. Repertoire diversity was measured with the Simpson index, and overlap between samples was measured with the Morisita-Horn index. TCRdb stores this immuneACCESS table with in-frame sequences only. Part of the clones is absent; in the studies checked, under half of the shortfall reflects unresolved V genes, and no reason is known for the rest. D and trimming come from the DNA, and the V and J calls and clone size come from that table. The sample data list some 16,000 clones, and about 80% of these were observed just once. The ten largest clones represent less than 5% of the sample.

From a lookup of the germline V gene, CDR1 and CDR2 are SGHDT and YYEEEE. Clipping removes 3 bases from V and 2 bases from J, with 11 as the unmatched junction base count. From its cysteine to its phenylalanine, the CDR3 spans 18 amino acids. Of all the DNA, just the CDR3 is kept, 54 bases in frame from base 1. This sequence was found in an adult with Crohn's disease. Recombination connected TRBV5-6 to TRBJ2-7, with 13 middle bases fitting TRBD2. Sequenced input: ileal tissue. The DNA sequence is TGTGCCAGCAGCTGGGTGACTAGCGGGGGGCGGGCACCCTACGAGCAGTACTTC. Its product reads: CASSWVTSGGRAPYEQYF.